This T cell receptor (beta chain) was sequenced for a study of regulatory T cells in long-lasting Graves disease. Germline CDR1 SGHTA, CDR2 FQGNSA. V lost 4 bases and J lost 5; bases outside the gene matches: 8. The CDR3 contains 15 residues. The sample's time point: newly diagnosed GD, antithyroid drugs for less than 3 months. RNA isolated from PBMCs was used to make the TCR library. The collection involved drawing around 10 milliliters of peripheral blood into EDTA tubes. Study-level points and caveats: TRBV28, TRBJ1-2 and TRBJ2-5 were segments that persistent disease favored.

This clonotype appeared a single time. Its antigen is still unknown. Arm-PCR of CDR3 regions and iRepertoire HTBI primers were used to build TCR beta libraries. TCRdb fed the multiplex PCR reads into MiXCR, producing one record per CDR3 protein. The profile shows 530,000 or so distinct CDR3 sequences, approximately 16% of them singletons. These data were also filed under a second study, of T cells in Graves' hyperthyroidism and ophthalmopathy. From that second work: Researchers ran a first-round RT-PCR on the TCR CDR3 using the HTBI primer set.

This TCR was recovered from a young man with Graves disease. The sample here was peripheral blood mononuclear cells (PBMCs), taken at new diagnosis, from a patient treated with antithyroid drugs. This sequence joins TRBV7-2 and TRBJ2-3, with 8 bases identical to TRBD2. The CDR3 region has the DNA TGTGCCAGCAGCTACAGCGGGAGTCTAGTAGATACGCAGTATTTT. Its translation: CASSYSGSLVDTQYF.